This TCR beta chain was identified during a study of control samples from healthy donors and cancer patients. The CDR3 runs to 14 residues. Per the germline V gene, CDR1 is WNHNN and CDR2 is SYGVQD (reference sequence). Losses at the gene ends were 0 bases for V and 6 bases for J; bases not matched to a gene: 5. Some clones are missing from TCRdb's copy, which holds only in-frame ones; the method was immunoSEQ multiplex PCR. The sample has 95,000 to 150,000 clones, more than 85% seen once; the top ten hold 1.5% to 2%. Sample: blood. The chain uses TRBV10-1 and TRBJ2-7; 7 bases line up with TRBD2. The sequence was collected from a man younger than 35 in good health. The CDR3: CASSESRLAGEQYF. CDR3 nucleotides: TGCGCCAGCAGTGAGTCGAGACTAGCAGGCGAGCAGTACTTC.